The table lists the clone carrying this T cell receptor (beta chain) with a few counts. Its target is not known. The sample is drawn from a study of identical twins. In germline, CDR1 is MDHEN, CDR2 SYDVKM. There are 16 residues in the CDR3. The germline V and J ends were trimmed by 4 bases and 2 bases, with 17 bases remaining between them. Overall study findings and caveats: Twins showed weaker excess sharing in their beta out-of-frame sequences.

Unique molecular identifiers were present on cDNA, and template switching added a universal primer site. TCRdb analysed the 5' RACE reads with MiXCR anew, one entry per CDR3 protein. This table has around 240,000 distinct CDR3 sequences, over 9.5% appearing once. The J gene is TRBJ1-2, the V gene TRBV28, with D perhaps matching TRBD1 (6 bases). Sequences were obtained from memory T cells sorted from blood. The origin of this receptor is a man in his fifties or sixties in good health. The CDR3 region is CASSSEVGAQNYGYTF. CDR3 DNA sequence: TGTGCCAGCAGTTCGGAGGTGGGGGCGCAGAACTATGGCTACACCTTC.